This is a list of T cell receptor beta chains from one sample in a study of blood T cell repertoires in COVID-19. Only in-frame clones appear in the TCRdb table, and some are missing; sequencing was by immunoSEQ multiplex PCR. The repertoire has 130,000 or so clones, about four fifths of them found once; the top ten carry around 18%. Source material: peripheral blood. These receptor sequences come from a man aged 80 or over with acute or convalescent COVID-19. Both conserved end residues are part of each CDR3. D genes are given only for firm matches. Not all rows give a size; the values are once, few, many and, for expanded clones, a class.

TRBJ1-1,once,.,TRBV4-2,CASSQEGGKLTEAFF,TGTGCCAGCAGCCAAGAAGGGGGTAAGTTGACTGAAGCTTTCTTT
TRBJ2-7,.,.,TRBV6-2/TRBV6-3,CASSYLAAYEQYF,TGTGCCAGCAGTTACTTAGCAGCCTACGAGCAGTACTTC
TRBJ1-5,.,TRBD1,TRBV5-4,CASRPNRGRSDQPQHF,TGTGCCAGCAGACCGAACAGGGGGCGCAGCGATCAGCCCCAGCATTTT
TRBJ1-5,.,TRBD1,TRBV12-5,CASGLGQGYQPQHF,TGTGCTAGTGGATTAGGACAGGGGTATCAGCCCCAGCATTTT
TRBJ1-6,.,.,TRBV21-1,CASSKGGGLLPNSPLHF,TGTGCCAGCAGCAAAGGAGGAGGGCTTTTGCCTAATTCACCCCTCCACTTT
TRBJ2-1,.,.,TRBV30,CAWSVGLYNEQFF,TGTGCCTGGAGTGTGGGACTCTACAATGAGCAGTTCTTC
TRBJ1-6,few,.,TRBV6-5,CASSNREFGNSPLHF,TGTGCCAGCAGTAACAGGGAATTTGGTAATTCACCCCTCCACTTT
TRBJ1-2,once,.,TRBV29-1,CSVEPTQNYGYTF,TGCAGCGTTGAGCCGACACAAAACTATGGCTACACCTTC
TRBJ2-7,.,TRBD1,TRBV5-1,CASSLEGAPTYEQYF,TGCGCCAGCAGCTTGGAGGGGGCCCCCACCTACGAGCAGTACTTC
TRBJ1-3,.,TRBD1,TRBV4-2,CASSQDLTGYTGNTIYF,TGTGCCAGCAGCCAAGATCTGACAGGGTATACTGGAAACACCATATATTTT
TRBJ2-1,.,TRBD2,TRBV7-9,CASSLGGGGSSYNEQFF,TGTGCCAGCAGCTTAGGCGGCGGGGGAAGCTCCTACAATGAGCAGTTCTTC
TRBJ2-1,few,.,TRBV6-4,CASSDSITSRQFF,TGTGCCAGCAGTGACTCGATAACCTCGCGGCAGTTCTTC
TRBJ1-5,.,.,TRBV2,CASRPGALGPQHF,TGTGCCAGCAGGCCAGGGGCGTTGGGGCCCCAGCATTTT
TRBJ2-7,.,TRBD1,TRBV6-5,CASSYSGQGINEQYF,TGTGCCAGCAGTTACTCCGGACAGGGGATCAACGAGCAGTACTTC
TRBJ2-1,.,TRBD1,TRBV19,CASSTTGANEQFF,TGTGCCAGTAGTACGACAGGGGCGAATGAGCAGTTCTTC
TRBJ1-2,.,.,TRBV6-6,CAGGGDNYGYTF,TGTGCGGGGGGAGGCGATAACTATGGCTACACCTTC
TRBJ2-5,.,TRBD1,TRBV18,CASSRRPGQGLWQETQYF,TGTGCCAGCTCACGAAGACCGGGACAGGGACTGTGGCAAGAGACCCAGTACTTC
TRBJ1-1,.,TRBD1,TRBV29-1,CTVGTDLNTEAFF,TGCACGGTGGGGACAGACTTAAACACTGAAGCTTTCTTT
TRBJ1-2,.,TRBD1,TRBV2,CASTQNRDRSIGYTF,TGTGCCAGCACTCAAAACCGGGACAGGTCGATTGGCTACACCTTC
TRBJ2-5,.,TRBD2,TRBV9,CASSVDGTSEETQYF,TGTGCCAGCAGCGTAGATGGGACTAGCGAAGAGACCCAGTACTTC
TRBJ1-6,.,.,TRBV4-1,CASSQETRYNSPLHF,TGCGCCAGCAGCCAAGAAACCAGGTATAATTCACCCCTCCACTTT
TRBJ1-6,.,TRBD1,TRBV6-5,CASSYSGGRWSPLHF,TGTGCCAGCAGTTACTCAGGGGGCCGGTGGTCACCCCTCCACTTT
TRBJ1-5,.,.,TRBV29-1,CSVASGLTQPQHF,TGCAGCGTTGCTTCAGGGCTAACTCAGCCCCAGCATTTT
TRBJ2-7,.,.,TRBV7-2,CASSLGGTQAHEQYF,TGTGCCAGCAGCTTAGGCGGGACCCAAGCACACGAGCAGTACTTC
TRBJ2-3,.,.,TRBV5-1,CASSLGRRDKGLTDTQYF,TGCGCCAGCAGCTTGGGGCGCCGGGACAAGGGGCTAACAGATACGCAGTATTTT
TRBJ2-1,.,TRBD1,TRBV7-9,CASSPQGVSEQFF,TGTGCCAGCAGCCCCCAGGGGGTGAGTGAGCAGTTCTTC
TRBJ2-5,.,TRBD1,TRBV10-3,CAISTGTGGPETQYF,TGTGCCATCAGTACCGGGACAGGGGGCCCGGAGACCCAGTACTTC